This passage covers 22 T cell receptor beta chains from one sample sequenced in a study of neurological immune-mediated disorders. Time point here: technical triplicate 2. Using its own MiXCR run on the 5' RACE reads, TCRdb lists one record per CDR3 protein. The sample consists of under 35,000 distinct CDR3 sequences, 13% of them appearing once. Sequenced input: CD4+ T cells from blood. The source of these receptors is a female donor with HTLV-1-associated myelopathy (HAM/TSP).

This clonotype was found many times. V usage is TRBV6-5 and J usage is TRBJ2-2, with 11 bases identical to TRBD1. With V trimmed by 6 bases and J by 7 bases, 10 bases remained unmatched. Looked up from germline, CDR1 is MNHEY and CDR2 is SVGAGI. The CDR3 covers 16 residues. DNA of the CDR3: TGTGCCAGCAGGAGGACAGGGGGCGCGGGGAACGGGGAGCTGTTTTTT. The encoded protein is CASRRTGGAGNGELFF.

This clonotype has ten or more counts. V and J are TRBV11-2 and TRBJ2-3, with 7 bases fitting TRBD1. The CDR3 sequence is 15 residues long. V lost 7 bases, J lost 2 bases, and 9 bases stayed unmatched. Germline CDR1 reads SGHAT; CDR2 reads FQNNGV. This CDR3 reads CASTSEGQATDTQYF. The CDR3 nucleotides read TGTGCCAGCACCTCGGAAGGACAGGCCACAGATACGCAGTATTTT.

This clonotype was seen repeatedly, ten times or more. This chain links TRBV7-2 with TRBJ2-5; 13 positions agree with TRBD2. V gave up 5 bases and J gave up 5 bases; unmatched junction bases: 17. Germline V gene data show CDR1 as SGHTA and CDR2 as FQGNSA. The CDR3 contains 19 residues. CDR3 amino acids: CASSLLGTSGVSGWETQYF. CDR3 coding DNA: TGTGCCAGCAGCCTACTAGGGACTAGCGGGGTCTCCGGGTGGGAGACCCAGTACTTC.

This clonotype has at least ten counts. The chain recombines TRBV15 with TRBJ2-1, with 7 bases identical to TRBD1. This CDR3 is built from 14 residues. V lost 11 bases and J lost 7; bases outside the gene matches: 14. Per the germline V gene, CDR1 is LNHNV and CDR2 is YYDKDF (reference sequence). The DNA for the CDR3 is TGTGCCGCGGGTCTCCCGGGACAGTTAAATGAGCAGTTCTTC. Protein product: CAAGLPGQLNEQFF. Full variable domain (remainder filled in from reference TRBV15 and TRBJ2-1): DAMVIQNPRYQVTQFGKPVTLSCSQTLNHNVMYWYQQKSSQAPKLLFHYYDKDFNNEADTPDNFQSRRPNTSFCFLDIRSPGLGDTAMYLCAAGLPGQLNEQFFGPGTRLTVL.

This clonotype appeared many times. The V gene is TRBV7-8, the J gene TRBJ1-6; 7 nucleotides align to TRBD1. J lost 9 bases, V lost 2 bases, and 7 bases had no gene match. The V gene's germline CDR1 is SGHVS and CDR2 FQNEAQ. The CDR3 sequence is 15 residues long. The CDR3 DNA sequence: TGTGCCAGCAGCTTATCTGACAGGGCGTCTTCACCCCTCCACTTT. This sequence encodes CASSLSDRASSPLHF. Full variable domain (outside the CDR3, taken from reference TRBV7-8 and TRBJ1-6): GAGVSQSPRYKVAKRGQDVALRCDPISGHVSLFWYQQALGQGPEFLTYFQNEAQLDKSGLPSDRFFAERPEGSVSTLKIQRTQQEDSAVYLCASSLSDRASSPLHFGNGTRLTVT.

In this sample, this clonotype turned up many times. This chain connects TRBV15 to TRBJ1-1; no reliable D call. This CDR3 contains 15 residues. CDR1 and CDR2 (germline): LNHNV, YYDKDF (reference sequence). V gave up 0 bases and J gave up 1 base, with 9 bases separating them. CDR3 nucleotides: TGTGCCACCAGCAGAGAACGAAGGCAGAACACTGAAGCTTTCTTT. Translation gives CATSRERRQNTEAFF.

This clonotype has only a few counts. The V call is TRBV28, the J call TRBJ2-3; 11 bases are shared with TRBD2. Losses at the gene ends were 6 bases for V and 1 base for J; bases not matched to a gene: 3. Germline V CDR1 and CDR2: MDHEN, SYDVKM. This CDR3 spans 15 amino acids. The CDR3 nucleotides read TGTGCCAGCAGCCCGGGACTAGCGGGCACAGATACGCAGTATTTT. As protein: CASSPGLAGTDTQYF.

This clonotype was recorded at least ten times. In nucleotides, the CDR3 is TGTGCCAGCAGTTTAGCCGCGGAGGGGGATGAGACCCAGTACTTC. This translates into CASSLAAEGDETQYF. The genes are TRBV28 and TRBJ2-5, with D tentatively TRBD1 or TRBD2 (6 bases each). Germline V gene lookup returns CDR1 MDHEN and CDR2 SYDVKM. With 2 bases removed from V and 5 bases from J, the gap between germline ends came to 15 bases. CDR3 length equals 15 residues. Based on the CDR3 plus reference TRBV28 and TRBJ2-5, the full variable domain is DVKVTQSSRYLVKRTGEKVFLECVQDMDHENMFWYRQDPGLGLRLIYFSYDVKMKEKGDIPEGYSVSREKKERFSLILESASTNQTSMYLCASSLAAEGDETQYFGPGTRLLVL.

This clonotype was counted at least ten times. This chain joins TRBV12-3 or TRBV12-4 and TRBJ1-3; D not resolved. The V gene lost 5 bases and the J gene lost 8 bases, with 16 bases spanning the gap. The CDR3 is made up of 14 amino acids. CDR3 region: CASSLRAVRDTIYF. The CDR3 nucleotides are TGTGCCAGCAGTCTCCGGGCCGTCCGAGACACCATATATTTT.

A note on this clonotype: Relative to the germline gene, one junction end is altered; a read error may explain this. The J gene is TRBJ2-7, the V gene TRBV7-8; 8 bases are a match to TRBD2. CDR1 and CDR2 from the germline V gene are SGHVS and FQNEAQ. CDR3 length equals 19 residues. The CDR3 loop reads CASSSIRGGGRGFDYEKYF. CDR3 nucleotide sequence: TGTGCCAGCAGCAGCATCCGCGGCGGGGGGAGGGGCTTTGACTACGAGAAGTACTTC.

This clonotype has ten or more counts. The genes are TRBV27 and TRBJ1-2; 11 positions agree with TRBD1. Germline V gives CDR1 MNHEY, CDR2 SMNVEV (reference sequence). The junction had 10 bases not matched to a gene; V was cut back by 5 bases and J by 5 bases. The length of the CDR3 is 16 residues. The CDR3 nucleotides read TGTGCCAGCAGTCCCCCTGGACAGGGGGCCTATTATGGCTACACCTTC. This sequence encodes CASSPPGQGAYYGYTF.

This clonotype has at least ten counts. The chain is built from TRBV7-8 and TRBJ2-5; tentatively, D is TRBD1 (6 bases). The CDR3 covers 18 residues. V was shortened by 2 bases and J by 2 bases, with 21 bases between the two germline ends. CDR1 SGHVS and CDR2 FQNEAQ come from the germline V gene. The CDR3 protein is CASSLRGSPGLLQETQYF. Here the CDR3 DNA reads TGTGCCAGCAGCTTAAGGGGGTCCCCCGGACTTCTACAAGAGACCCAGTACTTC.

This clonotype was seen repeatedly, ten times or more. The CDR3 region has the DNA TGTGCCAGCAGCTTGGGGTCAGGGAATTCACCCCTCCACTTT. This translates into CASSLGSGNSPLHF. The chain combines TRBV5-6 with TRBJ1-6, with a weak D call TRBD1 (5 bases). The V and J ends lost 0 bases and 7 bases respectively, with 8 bases between them. The CDR3 has 14 residues. CDR1 is SGHDT and CDR2 is YYEEEE in the germline V gene.

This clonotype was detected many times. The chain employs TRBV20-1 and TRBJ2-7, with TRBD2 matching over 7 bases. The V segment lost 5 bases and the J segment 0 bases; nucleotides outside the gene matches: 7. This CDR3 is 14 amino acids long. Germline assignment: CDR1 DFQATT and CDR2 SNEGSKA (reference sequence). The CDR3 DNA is TGCAGTGCTGGCGGGGGTACTCTCTCCTACGAGCAGTACTTC. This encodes CSAGGGTLSYEQYF.

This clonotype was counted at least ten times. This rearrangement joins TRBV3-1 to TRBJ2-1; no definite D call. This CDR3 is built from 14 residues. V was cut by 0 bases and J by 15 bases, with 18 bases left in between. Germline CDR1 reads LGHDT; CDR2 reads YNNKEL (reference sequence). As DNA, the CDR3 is TGTGCCAGCAGCCAAGATGGCCCTCGGATAGGGCTGTTCTTC. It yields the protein CASSQDGPRIGLFF.

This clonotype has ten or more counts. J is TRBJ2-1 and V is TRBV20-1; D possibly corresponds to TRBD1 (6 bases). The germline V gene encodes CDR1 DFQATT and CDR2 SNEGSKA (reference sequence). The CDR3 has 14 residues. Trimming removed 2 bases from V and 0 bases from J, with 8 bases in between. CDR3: CSARQGSSYNEQFF. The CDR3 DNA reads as TGCAGTGCTAGACAGGGGTCCTCCTACAATGAGCAGTTCTTC.

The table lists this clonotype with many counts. The CDR3 reads CASSDFGEATDTQYF. CDR3 sequence (DNA): TGTGCCAGCAGTGACTTCGGGGAGGCCACAGATACGCAGTATTTT. The J gene is TRBJ2-3, the V gene TRBV25-1, with TRBD2 as a possible D gene (6 bases). CDR3 length: 15 residues. Trimming stripped 3 bases from V and 2 bases from J, with 12 bases between. Germline V gene data show CDR1 as MGHDK and CDR2 as SYGVNS. Complete variable domain (other parts from reference TRBV25-1 and TRBJ2-3): EADIYQTPRYLVIGTGKKITLECSQTMGHDKMYWYQQDPGMELHLIHYSYGVNSTEKGDLSSESTVSRIRTEHFPLTLESARPSHTSQYLCASSDFGEATDTQYFGPGTRLTVL.

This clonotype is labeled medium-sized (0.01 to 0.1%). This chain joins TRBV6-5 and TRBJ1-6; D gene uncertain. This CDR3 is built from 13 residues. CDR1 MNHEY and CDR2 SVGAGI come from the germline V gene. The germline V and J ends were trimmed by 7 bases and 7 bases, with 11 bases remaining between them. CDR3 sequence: CASTGRTNSPLHF. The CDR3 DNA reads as TGTGCCAGCACCGGCAGGACCAATTCACCCCTCCACTTT.

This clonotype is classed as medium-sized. Written as DNA, the CDR3 is TGCGCCAGCAGCTTGGCCGGACTAGCGGGTTGGGATGAGCAGTTCTTC. Translating gives CASSLAGLAGWDEQFF. The V and J genes are TRBV5-1 and TRBJ2-1, with 11 bases aligning to TRBD2. Germline assignment: CDR1 SGHRS and CDR2 YFSETQ. The CDR3 is made up of 16 amino acids. After removal of 0 bases from V and 8 bases from J, the junction contained 7 bases not matched to a gene.

The CDR3, as DNA: TGTGCCAGCAGCGTAAAAGGCCTCACAGATACGCAGTATTTT. Its protein product is CASSVKGLTDTQYF. This chain links TRBV9 with TRBJ2-3; no firm D call. Trimming removed 1 base at V and 2 bases at J, with 8 bases between. From germline, CDR1 is SGDLS and CDR2 YYNGEE. This CDR3 is 14 amino acids long.

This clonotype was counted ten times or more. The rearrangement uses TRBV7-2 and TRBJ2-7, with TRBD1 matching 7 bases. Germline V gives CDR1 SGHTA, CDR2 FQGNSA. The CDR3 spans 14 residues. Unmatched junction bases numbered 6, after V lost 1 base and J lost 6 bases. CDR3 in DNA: TGTGCCAGCAGCTTAGGAGGCCAGGGGGTCGAGCAGTACTTC. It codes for CASSLGGQGVEQYF.

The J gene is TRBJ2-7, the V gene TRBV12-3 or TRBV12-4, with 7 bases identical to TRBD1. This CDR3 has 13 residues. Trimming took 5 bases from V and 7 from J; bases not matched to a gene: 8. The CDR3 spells CASSPQGVGEQYF. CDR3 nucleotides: TGTGCCAGCAGTCCCCAGGGGGTAGGGGAGCAGTACTTC.